A selection of T cell receptor beta chains follows, all from one sample in a study of T cell repertoires in cytomegalovirus infection. TCRdb re-called the reads with MiXCR, one entry per CDR3 protein. The data show over 150,000 distinct CDR3 sequences, around 15% seen once. The material sequenced was PBMCs. The receptors come from a human donor in good health (CMV status not recorded). Some clones in this sample may be carry-over from other donors' samples. Both conserved end residues are part of each CDR3. The D gene is left open where the match is weak. Part of the rows lack a size; the others show once, few, many or a class for expanded clones.

D gene	clone size	V gene	J gene	CDR3 DNA	CDR3 protein
TRBD1	many	TRBV29-1	TRBJ2-1	TGCAGCGTTGAACCTGGGGACAGGTTATCCTACAATGAGCAGTTCTTC	CSVEPGDRLSYNEQFF
NA	NA	TRBV4-2	TRBJ2-7	TGTGCCAGCAGCACTCACGGAGGGGCGGTTCCGAGGAACGAGCAGTACTTC	CASSTHGGAVPRNEQYF
NA	NA	TRBV28	TRBJ2-4	TGTGCCAGCTCACGGGGCATTCAGTACTTC	CASSRGIQYF
NA	few	TRBV6-2/TRBV6-3	TRBJ1-2	TGTGCCAGCAGAAGACACAGGGAGGGGTATGGCTACACCTTC	CASRRHREGYGYTF
NA	many	TRBV7-8	TRBJ2-7	TGTGCCAGCGGGGGCTACGAGCAGTACTTC	CASGGYEQYF
NA	NA	TRBV3-1	TRBJ2-1	TGTGCCAGCAGCCGACAGGCCTACAATGAGCAGTTCTTC	CASSRQAYNEQFF
TRBD1	many	TRBV7-9	TRBJ2-6	TGTGCCAGCAGCTACGTAGGACAGGGGGCGAGTGGGGCCAACGTCCTGACTTTC	CASSYVGQGASGANVLTF
NA	NA	TRBV28	TRBJ2-5	TGTGCCAGCAGTTCGGGACCAGAGACCCAGTACTTC	CASSSGPETQYF
NA	NA	TRBV7-8	TRBJ2-7	TGTGCCACCAGCCGCGGGACGGACCCCCGCGAGCAGTACTTC	CATSRGTDPREQYF
NA	many	TRBV18	TRBJ2-7	TGTGCCAGCTCACCCGGACAGGCGGGGACCTACGAGCAGTACTTC	CASSPGQAGTYEQYF
NA	many	TRBV11-1	TRBJ1-1	TGTGCCAGCAGCCGTTCCGGGACCCCGGGGACTGAAGCTTTCTTT	CASSRSGTPGTEAFF
NA	few	TRBV4-2	TRBJ2-7	TGTGCCAGCAGCCAAGATAGCCACGAGCAGTACTTC	CASSQDSHEQYF
TRBD2	NA	TRBV28	TRBJ2-1	TGTGCCAGCAGTGGGGGACTAGCGTTCTACAATGAGCAGTTCTTC	CASSGGLAFYNEQFF
NA	many	TRBV6-1	TRBJ1-1	TGTGCCAGCAGTGAAGCCAGGACTTGGAACACTGAAGCTTTCTTT	CASSEARTWNTEAFF
NA	NA	TRBV5-6	TRBJ2-7	TGTGCCAGCAGCCGCGACTACTACGAGCAGTACTTC	CASSRDYYEQYF
NA	NA	TRBV11-2	TRBJ1-1	TGTGCCAGCAGCTTAGATCGGTACAGTAACACTGAAGCTTTCTTT	CASSLDRYSNTEAFF
NA	many	TRBV5-1	TRBJ1-5	TGCGCCAGCAGCTTGGACCCAGGGAATCAGCCCCAGCATTTT	CASSLDPGNQPQHF
TRBD2	many	TRBV28	TRBJ2-1	TGTGCCAGCAGTCGGAAAGCGGGAGAGTTTGAGCAGTTCTTC	CASSRKAGEFEQFF
NA	few	TRBV28	TRBJ2-5	TGTGCCAGCAGTTTCGGCGGTAGGGGGGAGACCCAGTACTTC	CASSFGGRGETQYF
TRBD1	few	TRBV3-1	TRBJ2-5	TGTGCCAGCAGCCAAGATATCAACAGGGGAAAAAAGACCCAGTACTTC	CASSQDINRGKKTQYF